This T cell receptor (beta chain) originates from a study of OX40 agonist ivuxolimab in advanced cancers. In the study overall: Enrollees could have had prior anti-PD-1, anti-PD-L1 or anti-CTLA-4 therapy, which 30% to 50% had received. Study conclusions and caveats: Relatively little clonal expansion, among the lowest observed, appeared in partial responders at 0.1-3.0 mg/kg. Clonal expansion was seen in CD4+ and CD8+ blood T cells by week 6 at 0.1 to 3.0 mg/kg. On average, CD8+ T cells showed a greater number of expanded clones than CD4+.

The germline CDR1 and CDR2 sequences are LNHDA and SQIVND (reference sequence). The V and J ends lost 6 bases and 5 bases respectively, with 10 bases between them. There are 13 residues in the CDR3. Remarks on this clone: Its target is unknown.

TCRdb keeps only in-frame clones here, not all; method: immunoSEQ multiplex PCR. Altogether about 81,000 clones are present, 88% being singletons, with the ten largest covering 0.45% to 0.6%. Material: CD4+ or CD8+ T cells sorted from blood, obtained in a trial of the OX40 agonist ivuxolimab. The chain is built from TRBV19 and TRBJ1-4, with a tentative D call TRBD1 (5 bases). This TCR came from an adult with an advanced solid tumor such as melanoma, head and neck, liver or kidney cancer. The CDR3 coding sequence is TGTGCCAGTAGGGAGACAGAAAATGAAAAACTGTTTTTT. Protein product: CASRETENEKLFF.